One sample yielded the 9 T cell receptor beta chains listed below, sequenced in a study of cytomegalovirus exposure and HLA in healthy donors. Both 60 Vbeta primers and 13 Jbeta primers went into the PCR. Generated by immunoSEQ multiplex PCR, the TCRdb table keeps only in-frame clones and is missing some. The sample records approximately 160,000 clones, around 77% being singletons. Sequencing used PBMCs. The receptors were sampled from a woman in her 30s in good health and CMV-seronegative.

J is TRBJ2-3 and V is TRBV30; D may be TRBD1 (5 bases). CDR1 is GTSNPN, CDR2 SVGIG, per germline (reference sequence). The CDR3 is 14 amino acids. The V end was cut by 2 bases, the J end by 0 bases, with 9 bases between. The CDR3: CAWSQGRSTDTQYF. The CDR3 coding sequence is TGTGCCTGGAGTCAGGGCCGTAGCACAGATACGCAGTATTTT.

This clone turned up a few times. The chain carries TRBV9 and TRBJ2-5; 7 bases fit TRBD2. V lost 0 bases to trimming and J lost 5 bases; unmatched junction nucleotides: 4. The CDR3 is 14 amino acids. Germline V gene data show CDR1 as SGDLS and CDR2 as YYNGEE. The CDR3 sequence is CASSVGGSGETQYF. In DNA, the CDR3 is TGTGCCAGCAGCGTAGGCGGGAGCGGGGAGACCCAGTACTTC.

The chain is built from TRBV28 and TRBJ2-1, with 7 bases identical to TRBD1. Germline V lookup: CDR1 MDHEN, CDR2 SYDVKM. V lost 6 bases and J lost 6; bases outside the gene matches: 5. CDR3 size: 13 residues. CDR3 nucleotides: TGTGCCAGCAGCCTTACAGGGGTCAATGAGCAGTTCTTC. Amino acids: CASSLTGVNEQFF.

The rearrangement joins TRBV28 to TRBJ1-1; D is ambiguous. Looked up from germline, CDR1 is MDHEN and CDR2 is SYDVKM. Trimming removed 2 bases at V and 11 bases at J, with 12 bases between. The CDR3 totals 12 residues. The CDR3 here is CASSLVHLGAFF. The CDR3 DNA follows: TGTGCCAGCAGTTTAGTCCACCTGGGCGCTTTCTTT.

This chain joins TRBV30 and TRBJ2-3; 8 nucleotides align to TRBD2. The CDR3 loop spans 17 amino acids. Germline V gene data show CDR1 as GTSNPN and CDR2 as SVGIG (reference sequence). With V trimmed by 5 bases and J by 2 bases, 15 bases remained unmatched. As DNA, the CDR3 is TGTGCCTGGTCCGCGGGGGGCCGCACATTCGCCACAGATACGCAGTATTTT. Protein: CAWSAGGRTFATDTQYF.

This clone was picked up a small number of times. The chain joins TRBV30 to TRBJ2-3; 8 nucleotides align to TRBD2. Germline CDR1 reads GTSNPN; CDR2 reads SVGIG (reference sequence). Trimming took 1 base from V and 2 from J; bases not matched to a gene: 5. The CDR3 runs to 15 residues. In DNA, the CDR3 is TGTGCCTGGAGTGAACTAGCGGTTAACACAGATACGCAGTATTTT. Amino acid sequence: CAWSELAVNTDTQYF.

The chain recombines TRBV10-3 with TRBJ2-2, with 10 bases lining up with TRBD1. J gave up 4 bases and V 10 bases, and 12 bases lay outside the gene matches. The CDR3 has 16 amino acids. Germline V gene data show CDR1 as ENHRY and CDR2 as SYGVKD. CDR3 protein: CATTEMTGGGTGELFF. The CDR3 bases are TGTGCCACGACGGAAATGACAGGGGGCGGCACCGGGGAGCTGTTTTTT.

Comments on this clone: At one end the junction does not follow the germline gene, possibly because of a read error. This rearrangement joins TRBV23-1 to TRBJ1-1; unclear D gene. TRBV23-1 is classed as an ORF, of uncertain function. The CDR3 runs to 9 residues. Here the CDR3 reads CASSLRVSF. In DNA form, the CDR3 reads TGCGCCAGCAGCCTCCGGGTGTCCTTT.

V usage is TRBV19 and J usage is TRBJ1-4; the match to TRBD1 covers 7 bases. V shed 9 bases, J shed 3 bases, and the junction held 7 bases outside the gene matches. The CDR3 runs to 14 residues. Germline lookup yields CDR1 LNHDA and CDR2 SQIVND (reference sequence). CDR3 region: CASLDRVANEKLFF. DNA of the CDR3: TGTGCCAGCCTCGACAGGGTTGCTAATGAAAAACTGTTTTTT.